This T cell receptor beta chain was profiled in a study of CD8 T cells in ankylosing spondylitis. CDR1 is SGHRS, CDR2 YFSETQ, per germline. This CDR3 comprises 13 residues. V was trimmed by 0 bases and J by 2 bases, leaving 6 bases between them. TCRdb called the 5' RACE reads again in MiXCR, with one record for every CDR3 protein. In the table there are about 240,000 distinct CDR3 sequences, around 7.8% of which are singletons. General study points: Typical of ankylosing spondylitis blood, it appeared, was a TCR beta motif of eight highly homologous variants. The clones that were linked to disease were reported to be significantly enriched in matched synovial fluid samples from ankylosing spondylitis patients.

This clonotype was detected a few times. Its specificity is unknown. Sequencing input: blood, either unsorted or a sorted T cell fraction (not recorded which). The chain carries TRBV5-1 and TRBJ2-7; D is undetermined. The TCR sequence derives from a male donor with ankylosing spondylitis or in good health (not recorded which). The CDR3 bases are TGCGCCAGCAGCTTGGGAGAGGCCTACGAGCAGTACTTC. This gives the protein CASSLGEAYEQYF.